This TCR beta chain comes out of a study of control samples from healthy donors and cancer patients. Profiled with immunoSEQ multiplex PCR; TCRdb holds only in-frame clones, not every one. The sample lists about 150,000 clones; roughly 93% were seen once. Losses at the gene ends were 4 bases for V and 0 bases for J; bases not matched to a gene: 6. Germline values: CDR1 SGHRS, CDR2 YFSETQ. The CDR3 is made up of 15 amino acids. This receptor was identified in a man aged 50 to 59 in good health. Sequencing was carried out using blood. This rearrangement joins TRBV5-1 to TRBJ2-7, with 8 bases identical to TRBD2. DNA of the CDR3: TGCGCCAGCAGCCCTTTAGCGGGGAGCTCCTACGAGCAGTACTTC. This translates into CASSPLAGSSYEQYF.